These 30 T cell receptor beta chains originate from one sample sequenced in a study of shared clonotypes between healthy human individuals. TCRdb's copy holds only in-frame clones and misses some; the assay was immunoSEQ multiplex PCR. This sample has over a million clones, with 95% to 99% found just once. Sequencing was carried out using naive CD4+ T cells sorted from blood. Noted subset: CD45RA+ positively selected. All receptors come from a young man in good health.

The chain is built from TRBV11-2 and TRBJ2-7, with D perhaps given as TRBD1 or TRBD2 (6 bases each). V was cut by 1 base and J by 0 bases, with 13 bases left in between. The CDR3 totals 16 residues. Per the germline V gene, CDR1 is SGHAT and CDR2 is FQNNGV. This CDR3 is CASSLVGGDISYEQYF. In nucleotides, the CDR3 is TGTGCCAGCAGCTTAGTGGGGGGCGATATCTCCTACGAGCAGTACTTC.

V and J are TRBV4-2 and TRBJ2-1; D is unclear. Per germline, CDR1 LGHNA and CDR2 YNFKEQ. The CDR3 extends over 16 amino acids. Trimming removed 5 bases at V and 6 bases at J, with 20 bases between. CDR3 residues: CASSLGYARSGNEQFF. CDR3 bases: TGTGCCAGCAGCTTGGGGTACGCCAGGTCTGGCAATGAGCAGTTCTTC.

The chain carries TRBV4-3 and TRBJ2-1, with 8 bases that match TRBD2. The CDR3 has 15 residues. The ends lost 1 base at V and 4 bases at J; junction bases unmatched: 3. Looked up from germline, CDR1 is LGHNA and CDR2 is YSLEER. The CDR3 DNA sequence: TGCGCCAGCAGCCAAGTACTAGCGGTATACAATGAGCAGTTCTTC. Its protein product is CASSQVLAVYNEQFF.

The rearrangement links TRBV29-1 to TRBJ2-7; D remains unclear. Trimming took off 7 bases at V and 2 bases at J, with 15 bases between the two ends. The germline V gene has CDR1 SQVTM and CDR2 ANQGSEA. The CDR3 runs 13 residues. This chain's CDR3 is CSAIQSKTYEQYF. CDR3 in DNA: TGCAGCGCAATACAGAGTAAGACCTACGAGCAGTACTTC.

In this sample, this clone turned up once. The CDR3 here is CASSGQGSSYNEQFF. CDR3 sequence (DNA): TGTGCCAGCTCAGGGCAGGGCAGCTCCTACAATGAGCAGTTCTTC. The chain joins TRBV18 to TRBJ2-1, with a tentative D call TRBD1 (5 bases). There are 15 residues in the CDR3. Germline-derived CDR1 and CDR2 are KGHSH and LQKENI. V lost 5 bases, J lost 0 bases, and 11 bases lay in between.

The chain recombines TRBV5-6 with TRBJ2-3, with TRBD1 identical over 7 bases. Germline trimming cut 2 bases from V and 3 bases from J; bases unmatched to any gene: 18. The CDR3 spans 19 residues. CDR1 and CDR2 (germline): SGHDT, YYEEEE. The CDR3 sequence: CASSFPSRRDREETDTQYF. CDR3 coding DNA: TGTGCCAGCAGCTTCCCCTCCCGCCGCGACAGGGAAGAGACAGATACGCAGTATTTT.

The chain uses TRBV2 and TRBJ2-5; D is perhaps TRBD2 (6 bases). The CDR3 sequence is 14 residues long. Trimming took 6 bases from V and 3 from J, leaving 14 bases between them. Germline CDR1 reads SNHLY; CDR2 reads FYNNEI. CDR3 bases: TGTGCCAGCAGCCGAAACTCGGGAGAAGAGACCCAGTACTTC. It translates to CASSRNSGEETQYF.

The chain links TRBV6-5 to TRBJ1-5; 7 bases line up with TRBD1. The CDR3 has 14 amino acids. V lost 5 bases, J lost 9 bases, and 10 bases stayed unmatched. CDR1 and CDR2 from the germline V gene are MNHEY and SVGAGI. CDR3 sequence: CASSRGTEAWPQHF. In DNA, the CDR3 is TGTGCCAGCAGTCGGGGGACAGAGGCCTGGCCCCAGCATTTT.

The chain is built from TRBV23-1 and TRBJ2-1; TRBD1 agrees at 8 bases. TRBV23-1 is an ORF for which the function is uncertain. The CDR3 totals 15 residues. V dropped 3 bases and J dropped 4; count of bases not matched to a gene: 5. CDR3 residues: CASSHRTGPYNEQFF. The CDR3 DNA reads as TGCGCCAGCAGTCATCGGACAGGGCCATACAATGAGCAGTTCTTC.

The chain is built from TRBV10-2 and TRBJ2-2; D may match TRBD1 or TRBD2 (7 bases each). The germline V and J ends were trimmed by 10 bases and 2 bases, with 11 bases remaining between them. The CDR3 has 13 amino acids. Per germline, CDR1 WSHSY and CDR2 SAAADI. CDR3 residues: CATGGGNTGELFF. For the CDR3, the DNA is TGCGCCACAGGGGGGGGAAACACCGGGGAGCTGTTTTTT.

V usage is TRBV4-3 and J usage is TRBJ1-5, with D possibly matching TRBD1 (5 bases). This CDR3 spans 16 amino acids. Between the trimmed V and J ends, which lost 0 bases and 7 bases, there was a span of 16 bases. Germline V gene sequence: CDR1 LGHNA, CDR2 YSLEER. The CDR3: CASSQDPGREAQPQHF. The CDR3 region has the DNA TGCGCCAGCAGCCAAGACCCCGGCAGGGAAGCACAGCCCCAGCATTTT.

The chain combines TRBV5-1 with TRBJ2-5; no clear D. CDR3 length equals 13 residues. Trimming took 7 bases from V and 4 from J, leaving 14 bases between them. CDR1 is SGHRS, CDR2 YFSETQ, per germline. CDR3 residues: CASGQTDGETQYF. CDR3 DNA sequence: TGCGCCAGCGGTCAGACGGATGGAGAGACCCAGTACTTC.

The chain is built from TRBV4-3 and TRBJ2-7; D is undetermined. CDR3 length: 14 amino acids. V lost 1 base and J 5 bases, leaving 12 bases between the germline ends. Germline-derived CDR1 and CDR2 are LGHNA and YSLEER. The CDR3 DNA follows: TGCGCCAGCAGCCAAGGGTTCACGTACAACGAGCAGTACTTC. Its translation: CASSQGFTYNEQYF.

The chain is built from TRBV18 and TRBJ2-2; 9 nucleotides line up with TRBD2. The CDR3 consists of 17 residues. The V gene end was trimmed by 1 base and the J gene end by 2 bases; junction bases not matched to a gene: 5. CDR1 KGHSH and CDR2 LQKENI come from the germline V gene. The CDR3 DNA follows: TGTGCCAGCTCACCACGGGTTCTAGCGGGAAACACCGGGGAGCTGTTTTTT. Translating it yields CASSPRVLAGNTGELFF.

This chain joins TRBV27 and TRBJ1-2, with D maybe TRBD1 (6 bases). The CDR3 has 17 residues. In germline, CDR1 is MNHEY, CDR2 SMNVEV (reference sequence). V lost 4 bases and J lost 0, with 18 bases in between. In DNA, the CDR3 is TGTGCCAGCAGTTCAGCCCCTCATAGGACAGCTAACTATGGCTACACCTTC. Protein: CASSSAPHRTANYGYTF.

The chain combines TRBV11-2 with TRBJ2-7; D is possibly TRBD1 (6 bases). This CDR3 has 14 residues. Germline V gene lookup returns CDR1 SGHAT and CDR2 FQNNGV. V was cut by 3 bases and J by 4 bases, with 13 bases left in between. The CDR3 DNA sequence: TGTGCCAGCAGCTTGTCTGGGGGACAATACGAGCAGTACTTC. This gives the protein CASSLSGGQYEQYF. Supplemented by reference TRBV11-2 and TRBJ2-7, the full variable domain reads EAGVAQSPRYKIIEKRQSVAFWCNPISGHATLYWYQQILGQGPKLLIQFQNNGVVDDSQLPKDRFSAERLKGVDSTLKIQPAKLEDSAVYLCASSLSGGQYEQYFGPGTRLTVT.

V gene TRBV15 combines with J gene TRBJ1-1, with 7 bases lining up with TRBD1. Unmatched junction bases numbered 8, after V lost 4 bases and J lost 6 bases. The CDR3 covers 14 residues. Germline lookup yields CDR1 LNHNV and CDR2 YYDKDF (reference sequence). DNA of the CDR3: TGTGCCACCAGCAAAGACAGGGCCGGCGCTGAAGCTTTCTTT. This encodes CATSKDRAGAEAFF.

V usage is TRBV7-2 and J usage is TRBJ2-7; 9 bases line up with TRBD1. Germline-derived CDR1 and CDR2 are SGHTA and FQGNSA. V dropped 6 bases and J dropped 2; count of bases not matched to a gene: 2. This CDR3 region has 13 residues. The CDR3 reads CASRTGGAYEQYF. The CDR3, as DNA: TGTGCCAGCAGGACAGGGGGTGCCTACGAGCAGTACTTC.

The gene calls are TRBV18 and TRBJ2-5; no reliable D call. This CDR3 has 13 amino acids. Germline CDR1 reads KGHSH; CDR2 reads LQKENI. The ends were cut back, 3 bases at V and 8 bases at J, with 13 bases in the middle. CDR3 protein: CASSPTLGSTQYF. CDR3 coding DNA: TGTGCCAGCTCACCTACCCTGGGAAGTACCCAGTACTTC.

For this clone: This sample includes further DNA sequences coding for the same CDR3. The chain couples TRBV6-1 to TRBJ1-5, with D perhaps matching TRBD1 (5 bases). V shed 2 bases and J shed 5 bases, with 7 bases lying between them. The germline V gene encodes CDR1 MNHNS and CDR2 SASEGT. This CDR3 is built from 13 residues. The CDR3 DNA sequence: TGTGCCAGCAGTGAAACGGGACATCAGCCCCAGCATTTT. This encodes CASSETGHQPQHF.

This rearrangement joins TRBV7-3 to TRBJ1-3; D perhaps matches TRBD1 (6 bases). CDR1 SGHTA and CDR2 FQGTGA come from the germline V gene. V lost 1 base to trimming and J lost 3 bases, with 13 bases between them. CDR3 size: 16 residues. The CDR3 DNA reads TGTGCCAGCAGCTTAAGCTGGCAGGGGAGTGGAAACACCATATATTTT. Its protein is CASSLSWQGSGNTIYF.

This sequence joins TRBV19 and TRBJ2-1, with 8 bases identical to TRBD2. This CDR3 spans 13 amino acids. V dropped 6 bases and J dropped 8; count of bases not matched to a gene: 6. In germline, CDR1 is LNHDA, CDR2 SQIVND (reference sequence). The CDR3 sequence: CASRGTSKDEQFF. The DNA of the CDR3 is TGTGCCAGTAGGGGGACTAGTAAGGATGAGCAGTTCTTC. Filled out from reference TRBV19 and TRBJ2-1, the complete variable domain reads DGGITQSPKYLFRKEGQNVTLSCEQNLNHDAMYWYRQDPGQGLRLIYYSQIVNDFQKGDIAEGYSVSREKKESFPLTVTSAQKNPTAFYLCASRGTSKDEQFFGPGTRLTVL.

The chain joins TRBV5-1 to TRBJ2-5; 9 bases are a match to TRBD2. The ends lost 5 bases at V and 7 bases at J; junction bases unmatched: 9. This CDR3 has 14 amino acids. Germline CDR1 SGHRS, CDR2 YFSETQ. This CDR3 reads CASSFSGSPGTQYF. In DNA, the CDR3 is TGCGCCAGCAGTTTTAGCGGGAGTCCGGGGACCCAGTACTTC.

The chain recombines TRBV7-7 with TRBJ2-5, with TRBD2 identical over 11 bases. The CDR3 is 14 residues long. The V segment lost 5 bases and the J segment 3 bases; nucleotides outside the gene matches: 2. CDR1 and CDR2 from the germline V gene are SSHAT and FNYEAQ (reference sequence). The CDR3 region has the DNA TGTGCCAGCAGCCTGGGACTAGCGGAAGAGACCCAGTACTTC. Translation: CASSLGLAEETQYF.

The rearrangement links TRBV9 to TRBJ2-1, with TRBD2 identical over 9 bases. V lost 0 bases and J lost 3; bases outside the gene matches: 4. Looked up from germline, CDR1 is SGDLS and CDR2 is YYNGEE. This CDR3 region has 16 residues. The CDR3 sequence: CASSVAGGRDYNEQFF. In DNA form, the CDR3 reads TGTGCCAGCAGCGTAGCCGGCGGGAGGGACTACAATGAGCAGTTCTTC.

The rearrangement links TRBV10-1 to TRBJ2-3; D is undetermined. The CDR3 length is 15 residues. The germline gives CDR1 WNHNN, CDR2 SYGVQD (reference sequence). Trimming took 2 bases from V and 2 from J, leaving 11 bases between them. The CDR3 region has the DNA TGCGCCAGCAGTGAGGTCAAATCGCTCACAGATACGCAGTATTTT. Translation gives CASSEVKSLTDTQYF.

This chain uses TRBV7-9 with TRBJ2-3; D is perhaps TRBD2 (5 bases). CDR3 size: 15 residues. V lost 4 bases and J 6 bases, leaving 17 bases between the germline ends. Per the germline V gene, CDR1 is SEHNR and CDR2 is FQNEAQ (reference sequence). The CDR3 loop is CASSSPVGTGDTQYF. As DNA, the CDR3 is TGTGCCAGCAGCTCCCCCGTCGGCACGGGGGATACGCAGTATTTT.

The CDR3: CSVWAGTGELFF. Written as DNA, the CDR3 is TGCAGCGTCTGGGCGGGGACCGGGGAGCTGTTTTTT. V usage is TRBV29-1 and J usage is TRBJ2-2; TRBD2 is a possible D gene (6 bases). The CDR3 totals 12 residues. With 6 bases removed from V and 5 bases from J, the gap between germline ends came to 10 bases. Germline V gives CDR1 SQVTM, CDR2 ANQGSEA.

The chain links TRBV6-1 to TRBJ2-1; tentatively, D is TRBD1 or TRBD2 (5 bases each). The CDR3 length is 14 residues. Germline V gives CDR1 MNHNS, CDR2 SASEGT. With 6 bases removed from V and 8 bases from J, the gap between germline ends came to 17 bases. CDR3 amino acids: CASREGLGVDEQFF. The CDR3, as DNA: TGTGCCAGCAGAGAGGGGCTGGGGGTAGATGAGCAGTTCTTC.

This chain joins TRBV19 and TRBJ1-1; D not resolved. The CDR3 runs 14 residues. Trimming stripped 5 bases from V and 4 bases from J, with 14 bases between. Germline CDR1 LNHDA, CDR2 SQIVND (reference sequence). The CDR3 sequence is CASSRKVLGTEAFF. Here the CDR3 DNA reads TGTGCCAGTAGTCGGAAGGTACTGGGCACTGAAGCTTTCTTT. Full variable domain (outside the CDR3, taken from reference TRBV19 and TRBJ1-1): DGGITQSPKYLFRKEGQNVTLSCEQNLNHDAMYWYRQDPGQGLRLIYYSQIVNDFQKGDIAEGYSVSREKKESFPLTVTSAQKNPTAFYLCASSRKVLGTEAFFGQGTRLTVV.